This is a list of T cell receptor beta chains from one sample in a study of identical twins. TCRdb fed the 5' RACE reads into MiXCR, producing one record per CDR3 protein. The top ten clones hold over 2.5% of a sample with approximately 260,000 distinct CDR3 sequences, roughly 8.7% of them seen once. These records were also assigned to another study, of yellow fever vaccine responses in identical twins.

The sequencing input was CD8+ T cells sorted from blood. These receptors all come from a woman aged 18-29 years in good health. Each CDR3 is given with its conserved first and last residue. The D gene is left open where the match is weak. Size tells how often a clone was seen (once, few, many) or the class of an expanded clone, and some rows leave it out.

clone_size	j_call	v_call	d_call	cdr3_aa	cdr3_nt
-	TRBJ2-5	TRBV7-6	TRBD1	CASSLLADRGRRETQYF	TGTGCCAGCAGCTTATTAGCGGACAGGGGGCGCCGGGAGACCCAGTACTTC
few	TRBJ2-5	TRBV4-2	-	CASSQGGIETQYF	TGTGCCAGCAGCCAGGGGGGCATTGAGACCCAGTACTTC
many	TRBJ2-5	TRBV4-2	-	CASSQDLEGAETQYF	TGTGCCAGCAGCCAAGATCTTGAAGGGGCTGAGACCCAGTACTTC
-	TRBJ2-7	TRBV28	-	CASTQAPGVTSGLEQYF	TGTGCCAGCACCCAGGCTCCCGGAGTTACTTCAGGTCTCGAGCAGTACTTC
few	TRBJ2-3	TRBV9	TRBD1	CASSVWDRGADTQYF	TGTGCCAGCAGCGTATGGGACAGGGGCGCAGATACGCAGTATTTT
many	TRBJ2-7	TRBV6-2/TRBV6-3	TRBD2	CASSSLRDYRYEQYF	TGTGCCAGCAGTTCGCTCCGGGACTACCGCTACGAGCAGTACTTC
few	TRBJ1-4	TRBV11-2	-	CASSSWTTATNEKLFF	TGTGCCAGCAGCTCCTGGACAACCGCAACTAATGAAAAACTGTTTTTT
few	TRBJ2-3	TRBV27	TRBD2	CASSYLLAGVNTDTQYF	TGTGCCAGCAGCTATCTTCTAGCGGGAGTCAACACAGATACGCAGTATTTT
-	TRBJ2-7	TRBV29-1	TRBD2	CSVESSGEAYEQYF	TGCAGCGTTGAATCTAGCGGGGAAGCCTACGAGCAGTACTTC
-	TRBJ2-3	TRBV7-2	-	CASSLLGLAESTDTQYF	TGTGCCAGCAGCTTACTTGGATTAGCGGAAAGCACAGATACGCAGTATTTT
many	TRBJ2-7	TRBV4-3	TRBD1	CASSQRQGYEQYF	TGCGCCAGCAGCCAAAGACAGGGGTACGAGCAGTACTTC
many	TRBJ2-7	TRBV7-8	-	CASSHMEGVNEQYF	TGTGCCAGCAGCCATATGGAGGGAGTCAACGAGCAGTACTTC
-	TRBJ2-2	TRBV7-3	-	CASSSPSLGGELFF	TGTGCCAGCAGCTCCCCCAGCCTCGGCGGGGAGCTGTTTTTT
many	TRBJ2-3	TRBV6-4	-	CASSDGGEDTQYF	TGTGCCAGCAGTGACGGTGGGGAGGATACGCAGTATTTT
few	TRBJ2-1	TRBV28	TRBD2	CASSLSLGSSGSYDEQFF	TGTGCCAGCAGTTTATCCCTAGGTTCTAGCGGGAGCTATGATGAGCAGTTCTTC
few	TRBJ2-2	TRBV7-9	-	CASSKIQGSGELFF	TGTGCCAGCAGCAAAATACAGGGTTCCGGGGAGCTGTTTTTT
-	TRBJ2-3	TRBV7-8	-	CASSLVGSPSTDTQYF	TGTGCCAGCAGCTTAGTAGGCAGTCCTAGCACAGATACGCAGTATTTT
few	TRBJ2-5	TRBV15	TRBD2	CATAAGTSQETQYF	TGTGCCACCGCCGCCGGGACTAGCCAAGAGACCCAGTACTTC
-	TRBJ2-7	TRBV20-1	TRBD2	CSARLLAETIYEQYF	TGCAGTGCTAGACTACTAGCGGAGACTATCTACGAGCAGTACTTC
-	TRBJ1-1	TRBV4-3	-	CASSQVRYTEAFF	TGCGCCAGCAGCCAAGTCAGGTACACTGAAGCTTTCTTT
many	TRBJ2-3	TRBV27	-	CASSSLAASTDTQYF	TGTGCCAGCAGTTCGTTAGCGGCCAGCACAGATACGCAGTATTTT
many	TRBJ2-3	TRBV7-2	TRBD2	CASSAPSGRLSTDTQYF	TGTGCCAGCAGCGCGCCTAGCGGGAGATTGAGCACAGATACGCAGTATTTT
many	TRBJ2-1	TRBV24-1	-	CATSARTRFNEQFF	TGTGCCACCAGTGCCAGAACTAGGTTCAATGAGCAGTTCTTC
-	TRBJ2-7	TRBV6-5	-	CASSYSTGIGEQYF	TGTGCCAGCAGTTACTCTACAGGGATAGGGGAGCAGTACTTC
many	TRBJ2-1	TRBV27	TRBD2	CASSPRIAGGDEQFF	TGTGCCAGCAGTCCCCGAATAGCGGGGGGCGATGAGCAGTTCTTC
many	TRBJ2-1	TRBV4-1	-	CASSQDQGLTTRGPMGDEQFF	TGCGCCAGCAGCCAAGATCAGGGCCTCACCACTAGGGGCCCTATGGGAGATGAGCAGTTCTTC
-	TRBJ1-1	TRBV3-1	-	CASSQDWIAELMNTEAFF	TGTGCCAGCAGCCAAGATTGGATAGCGGAGCTAATGAACACTGAAGCTTTCTTT
-	TRBJ1-1	TRBV15	-	CATSRDRLGTEAFF	TGTGCCACCAGCAGAGACAGGCTCGGGACTGAAGCTTTCTTT
-	TRBJ1-5	TRBV28	-	CASSAPRGAVTYQPQHF	TGTGCCAGCAGTGCCCCCCGGGGGGCGGTTACTTATCAGCCCCAGCATTTT
few	TRBJ2-7	TRBV3-1	TRBD1	CASRSDRKRSYEQYF	TGTGCCAGCAGATCGGACAGGAAACGCTCCTACGAGCAGTACTTC
many	TRBJ2-4	TRBV14	-	CASSQAGQGRSKNIQYF	TGTGCCAGCAGCCAAGCGGGACAAGGTCGGTCCAAAAACATTCAGTACTTC
-	TRBJ2-5	TRBV6-1	TRBD1	CASSLTGAVQETQYF	TGTGCCAGCAGCTTGACAGGGGCCGTTCAAGAGACCCAGTACTTC
many	TRBJ2-3	TRBV29-1	TRBD2	CSVDLYAGGPRGTDTQYF	TGCAGCGTTGACCTGTACGCGGGAGGCCCTCGTGGCACAGATACGCAGTATTTT
-	TRBJ1-1	TRBV28	TRBD1	CASSMGQDLNTEAFF	TGTGCCAGCAGTATGGGACAGGACTTGAACACTGAAGCTTTCTTT
many	TRBJ2-6	TRBV29-1	-	CSAMTVSRANVLTF	TGCAGCGCTATGACGGTTTCCCGGGCCAACGTCCTGACTTTC
-	TRBJ2-1	TRBV5-6	-	CASSLVAAILSYNEQFF	TGTGCCAGCAGCTTGGTAGCGGCCATACTTTCCTACAATGAGCAGTTCTTC
many	TRBJ2-1	TRBV10-2	-	CASSEKPISYYNEQFF	TGCGCCAGCAGTGAGAAACCTATCTCGTATTACAATGAGCAGTTCTTC
few	TRBJ2-5	TRBV27	-	CASGLVRGETQYF	TGTGCCAGTGGACTGGTCCGTGGGGAGACCCAGTACTTC
few	TRBJ2-1	TRBV20-1	TRBD2	CSARDLAREGYNEQFF	TGCAGTGCTAGAGATTTAGCGCGGGAGGGTTACAATGAGCAGTTCTTC
few	TRBJ2-2	TRBV20-1	-	CSARGGGELFF	TGCAGTGCTAGAGGTGGCGGGGAGCTGTTTTTT
-	TRBJ2-2	TRBV9	TRBD2	CASSVVAGGSNTGELFF	TGTGCCAGCAGCGTCGTCGCGGGGGGTTCTAACACCGGGGAGCTGTTTTTT
many	TRBJ2-7	TRBV5-5	TRBD1	CASKDRASYEQYF	TGTGCCAGCAAAGACAGGGCCTCCTACGAGCAGTACTTC
few	TRBJ2-2	TRBV12-3/TRBV12-4	TRBD1	CASRGQQGITGELFF	TGTGCCAGCAGGGGACAGCAGGGAATCACCGGGGAGCTGTTTTTT
few	TRBJ1-5	TRBV7-9	TRBD1	CASSDRVGGNQPQHF	TGTGCCAGCAGCGACAGGGTAGGGGGAAATCAGCCCCAGCATTTT
-	TRBJ2-7	TRBV2	TRBD2	CASFGRSGTQLEQYF	TGTGCCAGCTTCGGGAGAAGCGGGACCCAACTCGAGCAGTACTTC
few	TRBJ2-1	TRBV20-1	-	CSANIPGHRPVF	TGCAGTGCGAACATACCGGGACATCGGCCGGTCTTC
-	TRBJ2-2	TRBV4-3	-	CASSQDAGLGGELFF	TGCGCCAGCAGCCAAGATGCGGGCCTCGGGGGGGAGCTGTTTTTT
-	TRBJ2-2	TRBV5-6	-	CASSFSGSWITGELFF	TGTGCCAGCAGCTTTAGTGGTAGCTGGATCACCGGGGAGCTGTTTTTT
few	TRBJ2-3	TRBV4-1	TRBD2	CASSRGGRSTDTQYF	TGCGCCAGCAGCCGGGGGGGGAGATCAACAGATACGCAGTATTTT
many	TRBJ2-7	TRBV5-1	-	CASSQSGGSYEQYF	TGCGCCAGCAGTCAGAGTGGAGGCTCCTACGAGCAGTACTTC
-	TRBJ2-5	TRBV29-1	-	CSVEEGPYLQETQYF	TGCAGCGTTGAAGAAGGCCCTTACTTACAAGAGACCCAGTACTTC
few	TRBJ1-2	TRBV4-2	-	CASSQGVGRSDGYTF	TGTGCCAGCAGCCAAGGGGTGGGCAGAAGCGATGGCTACACCTTC
few	TRBJ1-2	TRBV18	TRBD1	CASSPSWDSALLGYTF	TGTGCCAGCTCACCAAGTTGGGACAGCGCCCTTCTTGGCTACACCTTC
-	TRBJ2-1	TRBV6-4	TRBD1	CASSDTGQGGNEQFF	TGTGCCAGCAGTGACACGGGACAGGGAGGGAATGAGCAGTTCTTC
few	TRBJ2-1	TRBV10-3	TRBD2	CAISSGGNLAYNEQFF	TGTGCCATCAGCAGCGGGGGGAATCTCGCTTACAATGAGCAGTTCTTC
-	TRBJ1-2	TRBV27	TRBD1	CASTQGNYGYTF	TGTGCCAGCACACAGGGGAACTATGGCTACACCTTC
few	TRBJ2-1	TRBV7-9	TRBD1	CASSLGDRSSYNEQFF	TGTGCCAGCAGCTTAGGGGACAGAAGCTCCTACAATGAGCAGTTCTTC
-	TRBJ2-7	TRBV5-1	-	CASSLAWGQYEQYF	TGCGCCAGCAGCTTGGCTTGGGGGCAATACGAGCAGTACTTC